This T cell receptor (beta chain) was identified in a study of T cell responses to AZD1222 COVID-19 vaccine. Study-wide findings and caveats: An increase in Spike-specific TCR breadth and depth was observed after two AZD1222 doses. The study sampled repertoires only after the peak T cell response. Vaccine-associated CD4 TCRs spanned spike, dominant at 160-218 and 743-854.

Sequencing was performed with immunoSEQ multiplex PCR; in TCRdb, only in-frame clones are kept and a portion is missing. The repertoire consists of about 130,000 clones, with 85% to 95% occurring once and the leading ten covering 6% to 7%. In regard to this clone: Its antigen is still unknown.

Germline V gives CDR1 WNHNN, CDR2 SYGVQD (reference sequence). The CDR3 contains 18 residues. Deletions cut 1 base from V and 2 bases from J, with 20 bases between. The genes are TRBV10-1 and TRBJ2-5; maybe TRBD2 (6 bases). The sequencing here drew on peripheral blood, taken 28 days after the second AZD1222 dose. This TCR was sampled from an adult who received the AZD1222 COVID-19 vaccine. For the CDR3, the DNA is TGCGCCAGCAGTGAGTTGGGGGGAGCTGAGAGGAGACAAGAGACCCAGTACTTC. Protein: CASSELGGAERRQETQYF.